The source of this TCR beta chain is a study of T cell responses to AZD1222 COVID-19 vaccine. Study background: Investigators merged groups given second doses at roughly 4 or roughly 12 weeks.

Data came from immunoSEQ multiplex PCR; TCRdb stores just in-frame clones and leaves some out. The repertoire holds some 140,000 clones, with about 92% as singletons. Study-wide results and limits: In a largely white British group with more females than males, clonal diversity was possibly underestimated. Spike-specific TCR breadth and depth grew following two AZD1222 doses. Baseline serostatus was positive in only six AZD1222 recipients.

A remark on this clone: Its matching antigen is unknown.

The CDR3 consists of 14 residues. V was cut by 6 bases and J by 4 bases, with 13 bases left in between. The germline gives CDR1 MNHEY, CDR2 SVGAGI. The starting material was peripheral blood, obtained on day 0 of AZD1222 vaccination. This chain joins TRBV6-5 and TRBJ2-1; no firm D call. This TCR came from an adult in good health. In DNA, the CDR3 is TGTGCCAGCAGCCACCTCTCAAGATACAATGAGCAGTTCTTC. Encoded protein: CASSHLSRYNEQFF.